This TCR beta chain was found in a study of T cell responses to AZD1222 COVID-19 vaccine. Study findings and constraints: Vaccine-associated CD4 TCRs spanned spike, dominant at 160-218 and 743-854. A rise in Spike-specific TCR breadth and depth followed two AZD1222 doses. Repertoire collection took place solely once the T cell response had peaked.

This clone was seen only once. Its specificity is unknown. Produced via immunoSEQ multiplex PCR; TCRdb's table is partial and in-frame only. Of about 150,000 clones listed, around 93% were seen once; the top ten hold more than 1.1%. This CDR3 has 14 amino acids. V was trimmed by 4 bases and J by 2 bases, leaving 13 bases between them. Germline V CDR1 and CDR2: SGHDT, YYEEEE. The sequencing used peripheral blood, collected on day 0 of AZD1222 vaccination. This chain uses TRBV5-6 with TRBJ2-7, with unresolved D. This receptor was obtained from an adult in good health. The DNA for the CDR3 is TGTGCCAGCAGCGTGCAGGTTAATGCCTACGAGCAGTACTTC. Its protein is CASSVQVNAYEQYF.